These T cell receptor beta chains were read from a single sample in a study of shared clonotypes between healthy human individuals. Produced via immunoSEQ multiplex PCR; TCRdb's table is partial and in-frame only. Of about 380,000 clones in the sample, roughly 96% were seen once. The source material was memory CD8+ T cells sorted from blood. Receptor source: a man aged 25-45 years in good health. Both conserved end residues are part of each CDR3. Each record gives: V gene, J gene, clone size, D gene, CDR3 protein, CDR3 DNA. The D gene is left open where the match is weak. Size tells how often a clone was seen (once, few, many) or the class of an expanded clone, and some rows leave it out.

TRBV4-1	TRBJ1-2	.	.	CASSVVPNRKTYGYTF	TGCGCCAGCAGCGTTGTACCGAACCGAAAGACCTATGGCTACACCTTC
TRBV6-5	TRBJ2-7	.	.	CASSYGRDQYEQYF	TGTGCCAGCAGTTACGGGCGGGATCAGTACGAGCAGTACTTC
TRBV28	TRBJ2-2	.	TRBD2	CASSLLSLASGIHRVTGELFF	TGTGCCAGCAGTTTGTTGAGCTTGGCTAGCGGGATCCATCGTGTCACCGGGGAGCTGTTTTTT
TRBV5-1	TRBJ2-3	.	.	CASSLGRRPDTQYF	TGCGCCAGCAGCTTAGGCCGGCGGCCAGATACGCAGTATTTT
TRBV5-4	TRBJ2-6	.	TRBD1	CASSPGQGNSGANVLTF	TGTGCCAGCAGCCCCGGACAGGGCAACTCTGGGGCCAACGTCCTGACTTTC
TRBV7-9	TRBJ1-1	few	.	CASRPAAGEAFF	TGTGCCAGCAGACCTGCGGCAGGGGAAGCTTTCTTT
TRBV20-1	TRBJ2-1	.	.	CSLGGQQFF	TGCAGTCTTGGGGGACAGCAGTTCTTC
TRBV15	TRBJ2-7	.	.	CATSRDYPYEQYF	TGTGCCACCAGCAGGGACTACCCATACGAGCAGTACTTC
TRBV4-1	TRBJ2-5	.	.	CASSHRVIGSGETQYF	TGCGCCAGCAGCCACCGAGTTATAGGGTCGGGAGAGACCCAGTACTTC
TRBV5-1	TRBJ1-1	once	.	CASSLDRIEEAFF	TGCGCCAGCAGCCTAGACAGGATTGAAGAAGCTTTCTTT
TRBV5-6	TRBJ1-2	.	TRBD1	CASSSRDRDHYGYTF	TGTGCCAGCAGCTCCCGGGACAGGGATCACTATGGCTACACCTTC
TRBV14	TRBJ2-5	.	.	CASSQAAGSQETQYF	TGTGCCAGCAGCCAAGCCGCCGGTTCACAAGAGACCCAGTACTTC
TRBV9	TRBJ2-7	.	TRBD2	CASSVATEGLAGDPLIYEQYF	TGTGCCAGCAGCGTAGCCACAGAGGGACTAGCGGGAGACCCTCTTATATACGAGCAGTACTTC
TRBV10-3	TRBJ2-1	.	.	CAISFSYNEQFF	TGTGCCATCAGTTTCTCCTACAATGAGCAGTTCTTC
TRBV30	TRBJ1-2	.	.	CAWREWGIYGYTF	TGTGCCTGGAGGGAATGGGGGATCTATGGCTACACCTTC
TRBV5-6	TRBJ2-3	.	TRBD1	CASSLGDRVVDTQYF	TGTGCCAGCAGCTTGGGGGACAGGGTTGTAGATACGCAGTATTTT
TRBV6-5	TRBJ2-7	.	TRBD1	CASSPDRGSPYEQYF	TGTGCCAGCAGCCCGGACAGGGGGTCCCCCTACGAGCAGTACTTC
TRBV5-1	TRBJ2-1	.	TRBD2	CASSLGSSGRRLISYNEQFF	TGCGCCAGCAGCTTGGGTTCTAGCGGGAGGCGTCTCATCTCCTACAATGAGCAGTTCTTC
TRBV7-8	TRBJ2-7	.	.	CASSLGPGLSSYEQYF	TGTGCCAGCAGCTTAGGTCCGGGACTTAGCTCCTACGAGCAGTACTTC
TRBV19	TRBJ2-5	.	.	CASSISGRGGETQYF	TGTGCCAGTAGTATTTCCGGGAGAGGCGGGGAGACCCAGTACTTC